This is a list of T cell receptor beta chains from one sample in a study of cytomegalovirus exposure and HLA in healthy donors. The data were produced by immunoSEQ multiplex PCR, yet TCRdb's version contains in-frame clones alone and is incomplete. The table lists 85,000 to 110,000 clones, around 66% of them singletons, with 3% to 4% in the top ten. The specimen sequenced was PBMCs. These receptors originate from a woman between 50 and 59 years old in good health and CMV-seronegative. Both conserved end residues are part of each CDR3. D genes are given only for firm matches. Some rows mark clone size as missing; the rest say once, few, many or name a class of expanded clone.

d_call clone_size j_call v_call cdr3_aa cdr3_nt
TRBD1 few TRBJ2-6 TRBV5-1 CASSLGTGGSGANVLTF TGCGCCAGCAGCCTAGGGACAGGGGGCTCTGGGGCCAACGTCCTGACTTTC
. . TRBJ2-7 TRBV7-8 CASSFRGQDEQYF TGTGCCAGCAGCTTCAGGGGCCAGGATGAGCAGTACTTC
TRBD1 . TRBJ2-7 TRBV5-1 CASSLGQGIYEQYF TGCGCCAGCAGCTTGGGACAGGGTATCTACGAGCAGTACTTC
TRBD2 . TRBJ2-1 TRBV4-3 CASSQESGRNEQFF TGCGCCAGCAGCCAAGAAAGCGGGAGGAATGAGCAGTTCTTC
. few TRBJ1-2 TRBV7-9 CASSPWDTDYGYTF TGTGCCAGCAGCCCATGGGACACCGACTATGGCTACACCTTC
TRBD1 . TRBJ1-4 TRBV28 CASSDGQGWEKLFF TGTGCCAGCAGTGACGGACAGGGCTGGGAAAAACTGTTTTTT
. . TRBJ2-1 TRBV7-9 CASSLSSSSYNEQFF TGTGCCAGCAGCTTAAGTAGCAGCTCCTACAATGAGCAGTTCTTC
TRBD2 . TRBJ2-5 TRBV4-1 CASSRLAEETQYF TGCGCCAGCAGCCGACTAGCGGAAGAGACCCAGTACTTC
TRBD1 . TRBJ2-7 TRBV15 CATSRQGQGLHEQYF TGTGCCACCAGCAGACAAGGACAGGGGTTGCACGAGCAGTACTTC
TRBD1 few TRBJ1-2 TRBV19 CASSDEGTGPYGYTF TGTGCCAGTAGTGATGAAGGGACAGGGCCCTATGGCTACACCTTC
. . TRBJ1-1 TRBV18 CASSPREGMNTEAFF TGTGCCAGCTCACCACGGGAGGGGATGAACACTGAAGCTTTCTTT
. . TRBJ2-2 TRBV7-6 CASSLRLASTGELFF TGTGCCAGCAGCTTGCGACTGGCGTCGACCGGGGAGCTGTTTTTT
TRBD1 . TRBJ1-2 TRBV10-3 CAINLQGVRANYGYTF TGTGCCATCAATCTACAGGGGGTACGAGCTAACTATGGCTACACCTTC
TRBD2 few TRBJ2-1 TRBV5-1 CASSQPTLALAGGRREQFF TGCGCCAGCAGCCAACCAACCCTTGCTCTAGCGGGAGGCCGAAGGGAGCAGTTCTTC
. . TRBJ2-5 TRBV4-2 CASSQGEQETQYF TGTGCCAGCAGCCAAGGAGAACAAGAGACCCAGTACTTC
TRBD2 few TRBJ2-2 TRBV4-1 CASSPLGAGGNTGELFF TGCGCCAGCAGCCCCCTCGGTGCGGGGGGGAACACCGGGGAGCTGTTTTTT
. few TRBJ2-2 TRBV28 CASSLWSRNTGELFF TGTGCCAGCAGTTTGTGGAGTAGGAACACCGGGGAGCTGTTTTTT
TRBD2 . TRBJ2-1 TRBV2 CASSTGTSGRAPYNEQFF TGTGCCAGCAGTACCGGGACTAGCGGGAGGGCCCCTTACAATGAGCAGTTCTTC
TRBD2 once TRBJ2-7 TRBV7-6 CASSFSSGTSEGYEQYF TGTGCCAGCAGCTTCTCTAGCGGAACATCAGAAGGCTACGAGCAGTACTTC
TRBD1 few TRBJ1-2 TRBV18 CASSPVGQGDGYTF TGTGCCAGCTCACCCGTGGGACAGGGGGATGGCTACACCTTC
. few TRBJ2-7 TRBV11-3 CASSWRQSQQYF TGTGCCAGCAGCTGGAGACAGTCCCAGCAGTACTTC
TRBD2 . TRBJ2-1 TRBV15 CATLATPYNEQFF TGTGCCACACTAGCGACCCCTTACAATGAGCAGTTCTTC
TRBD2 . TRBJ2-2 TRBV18 CASSPGGTHTGELFF TGTGCCAGCTCACCGGGAGGGACGCACACCGGGGAGCTGTTTTTT
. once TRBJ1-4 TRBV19 CASSIGLVTNEKLFF TGTGCCAGTAGTATAGGACTGGTAACTAATGAAAAACTGTTTTTT
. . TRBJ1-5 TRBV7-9 CASSSNTPQPQHF TGTGCCAGCAGCTCGAATACACCTCAGCCCCAGCATTTT
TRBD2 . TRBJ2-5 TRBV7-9 CASSPNTLGGRETQYF TGTGCCAGCAGCCCAAACACACTGGGGGGGAGAGAGACCCAGTACTTC
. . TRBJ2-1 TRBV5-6 CASRPDTGSYVSYNEQFF TGTGCCAGCAGGCCTGATACAGGGTCCTACGTCTCCTACAATGAGCAGTTCTTC
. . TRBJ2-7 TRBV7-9 CASGGAYEQYF TGTGCCAGCGGGGGCGCGTACGAGCAGTACTTC
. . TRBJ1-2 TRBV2 CASSMDSHYGYTF TGTGCCAGCAGTATGGACAGCCACTATGGCTACACCTTC
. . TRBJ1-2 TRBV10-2 CASSVGQRSGYGYTF TGCGCCAGCAGCGTTGGACAGAGGAGTGGCTATGGCTACACCTTC
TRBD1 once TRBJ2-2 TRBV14 CASSQSGQSTGELFF TGTGCCAGCAGCCAATCGGGACAGAGCACCGGGGAGCTGTTTTTT
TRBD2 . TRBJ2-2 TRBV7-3 CASSPSSGSTGELFF TGTGCCAGCAGCCCCTCTAGCGGGAGCACCGGGGAGCTGTTTTTT
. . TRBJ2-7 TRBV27 CASSLPNKTGRRIYEQYF TGTGCCAGCAGTTTACCCAATAAGACAGGCCGACGAATCTACGAGCAGTACTTC
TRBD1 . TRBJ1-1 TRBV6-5 CASSQGGANTEAFF TGTGCCAGCAGTCAAGGGGGCGCGAACACTGAAGCTTTCTTT
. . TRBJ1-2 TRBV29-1 CSVGHPDTGGIGYTF TGCAGCGTTGGCCACCCCGATACCGGCGGCATTGGCTACACCTTC
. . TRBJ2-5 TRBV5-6 CASSFFGGETQYF TGTGCCAGCAGCTTCTTCGGCGGAGAGACCCAGTACTTC